This entry lists 4 T cell receptor beta chains sequenced from one sample in a study of blood T cell repertoires in COVID-19 (dated by TCRdb to 2020 to 2021). The library was generated by the immunoSEQ multiplex PCR assay. The clones in this table, taken by TCRdb from immuneACCESS, are in-frame only. Not every clone is retained; where verified, under half of the shortfall comes from an unresolved V gene, and the cause of the rest is unknown. For this sample there are about 270,000 clones; around 90% appear just once. The ten largest account for 2.8% of the sample. The sample was PBMCs or T cells enriched from blood (not recorded which). These receptor sequences come from a man aged 35 to 55 who had been exposed to COVID-19.

The chain joins TRBV9 to TRBJ2-6, with 7 bases matching TRBD1. The V segment lost 3 bases and the J segment 2 bases; nucleotides outside the gene matches: 17. The CDR3 length is 20 residues. The germline CDR1 and CDR2 sequences are SGDLS and YYNGEE. The CDR3 DNA follows: TGTGCCAGCAGCGGCCCACAGGGGAAGGTATTGGGTCCTGGGGCCAACGTCCTGACTTTC. This gives the protein CASSGPQGKVLGPGANVLTF.

The J gene is TRBJ2-1, the V gene TRBV27; D call uncertain. Germline V gene lookup returns CDR1 MNHEY and CDR2 SMNVEV (reference sequence). The V end was cut by 3 bases, the J end by 4 bases, with 7 bases between. The CDR3 has 13 residues. The CDR3 here is CASSLRLYNEQFF. The CDR3 bases are TGTGCCAGCAGTTTGAGACTTTACAATGAGCAGTTCTTC.

The chain joins TRBV27 to TRBJ2-1; D is unresolved. Per the germline V gene, CDR1 is MNHEY and CDR2 is SMNVEV (reference sequence). V was cut by 4 bases and J by 6 bases, with 10 bases left in between. The CDR3 sequence is 13 residues long. The CDR3 loop reads CASSYSLINEQFF. The CDR3 DNA reads as TGTGCCAGCAGTTATTCCCTTATCAATGAGCAGTTCTTC.

This rearrangement joins TRBV25-1 to TRBJ2-1; D uncertain. Trimming took off 4 bases at V and 5 bases at J, with 12 bases between the two ends. The CDR3 contains 14 residues. Germline CDR1 MGHDK, CDR2 SYGVNS. This CDR3 reads CASSAPLWHNEQFF. CDR3 bases: TGTGCCAGCAGTGCCCCCCTGTGGCACAATGAGCAGTTCTTC.